This paragraph covers one T cell receptor beta chain sequence. Antigen unknown. The source of the sample is a study of shared clonotypes between healthy human individuals. Study at large: CD4 naive cells filled three plates per donor, CD4 memory three, CD8 naive two and CD8 memory one. Study-wide results and limits: Sampling was confined to blood; repertoires within tissues likely differ. Among the subsets, naive ones generally showed larger estimated richness than memory ones. For sorted subsets, rarefaction showed incomplete sequencing despite large depth.

V gave up 0 bases and J gave up 4 bases; unmatched junction bases: 1. The germline gives CDR1 SGHNT, CDR2 YYREEE (reference sequence). This CDR3 is 14 amino acids long. Profiling relied on immunoSEQ multiplex PCR, and the TCRdb table lists in-frame clones only, not all of them. The table shows around 980,000 clones, with approximately 78% occurring only once. The material sequenced was memory CD4+ T cells from PBMCs. Subset denoted: CD45RA-negative fraction. V usage is TRBV5-4 and J usage is TRBJ1-3; 7 bases are a match to TRBD1. This sequence was found in a man aged 18 to 29 in good health. Some clones in this sample may be carry-over from other donors' samples. CDR3 coding DNA: TGTGCCAGCAGCTTGGCCAGGGGGGGAAACACCATATATTTT. Protein product: CASSLARGGNTIYF. Variable domain in full (rest from reference TRBV5-4 and TRBJ1-3): ETGVTQSPTHLIKTRGQQVTLRCSSQSGHNTVSWYQQALGQGPQFIFQYYREEENGRGNFPPRFSGLQFPNYSSELNVNALELDDSALYLCASSLARGGNTIYFGEGSWLTVV.